This TCR beta chain comes out of a study of shared clonotypes between healthy human individuals. CDR1 MNHEY and CDR2 SMNVEV come from the germline V gene (reference sequence). The V gene end was trimmed by 3 bases and the J gene end by 6 bases; junction bases not matched to a gene: 8. CDR3 length: 15 residues. Sorted-subset replicate PCR reactions were performed with about 200 ng DNA, corresponding to roughly 31,000 T cell genomes. Clones were read by immunoSEQ multiplex PCR, and TCRdb kept only the in-frame ones, dropping some. The sample records roughly 1,800,000 clones, just under 95% being singletons. The naive CD8 fraction comprised CD45RO-negative cells positively selected for CCR7 and excluded terminally differentiated effector memory CD45RA+ cells.

This receptor was obtained from a young man in good health. The sequencing input was naive CD8+ T cells sorted from blood. The chain carries TRBV27 and TRBJ2-7; 10 positions agree with TRBD2. CDR3 nucleotides: TGTGCCAGCAGTTTGGAACTAGCGGGGACGGGCGAGCAGTACTTC. Amino acid sequence: CASSLELAGTGEQYF.